The next 13 T cell receptor beta chains were all read from a single sample in a study of CD8 T cells in ankylosing spondylitis. No antigen has been identified for these receptors. TCRdb re-called the 5' RACE reads through MiXCR, storing one row per CDR3 protein. Among 400,000 or so distinct CDR3 sequences listed, roughly 25% were seen once. Whole-study findings and limits: Blood of patients with ankylosing spondylitis appeared to be characterized by a TCR beta motif of several highly homologous variants.

The sequenced sample consisted of blood, either unsorted or a sorted T cell fraction (not recorded which). All receptors derive from a male donor with ankylosing spondylitis.

This clonotype was picked up a small number of times. The gene calls are TRBV11-2 and TRBJ2-1; no reliable D call. The V gene's germline CDR1 is SGHAT and CDR2 FQNNGV. The CDR3 totals 15 residues. V was trimmed by 0 bases and J by 6 bases, leaving 12 bases between them. The chain's CDR3 is CASSLDPGPTNEQFF. CDR3 nucleotides: TGTGCCAGCAGCTTAGATCCAGGTCCTACCAATGAGCAGTTCTTC.

V is TRBV10-3 and J is TRBJ2-2; possible D gene TRBD1, 5 bases. Germline-derived CDR1 and CDR2 are ENHRY and SYGVKD. CDR3 length: 15 amino acids. Trimming pared 0 bases from V and 8 bases from J, leaving 13 bases between. CDR3 bases: TGTGCCATCAGTGAGTCCCCCTACAGGAAGGGGGAGCTGTTTTTT. Amino acids: CAISESPYRKGELFF.

This chain links TRBV29-1 with TRBJ2-3, with unresolved D. Germline V CDR1 and CDR2: SQVTM, ANQGSEA. The V gene lost 7 bases and the J gene lost 1 base, with 9 bases spanning the gap. The CDR3 consists of 12 residues. The CDR3 nucleotides are TGCAGCGGACAAGTTCGCACAGATACGCAGTATTTT. It encodes CSGQVRTDTQYF.

This chain uses TRBV9 with TRBJ2-2, with D uncertain. The CDR3 loop spans 16 amino acids. Germline CDR1 reads SGDLS; CDR2 reads YYNGEE. Trimming took 4 bases from V and 0 from J, leaving 13 bases between them. CDR3 bases: TGTGCCAGCAGCCTAGAGGTACGAGCGAACACCGGGGAGCTGTTTTTT. Protein sequence: CASSLEVRANTGELFF.

V is TRBV5-1 and J is TRBJ1-1, with 9 bases lining up with TRBD1. This CDR3 spans 15 amino acids. V lost 4 bases to trimming and J lost 2 bases; unmatched junction nucleotides: 6. Germline CDR1 SGHRS, CDR2 YFSETQ. In DNA form, the CDR3 reads TGCGCCAGCAGCACCGACAGGGGGTTTAACACTGAAGCTTTCTTT. Translated: CASSTDRGFNTEAFF.

The chain is built from TRBV11-2 and TRBJ1-3; 8 positions agree with TRBD1. There are 17 residues in the CDR3. J lost 0 bases, V lost 4 bases, and 8 bases had no gene match. The germline V gene has CDR1 SGHAT and CDR2 FQNNGV. CDR3 nucleotide sequence: TGTGCCAGCAGCTGGACCAGAACAGGGGGCTCTGGAAACACCATATATTTT. Protein sequence: CASSWTRTGGSGNTIYF. Full variable domain (rest looked up from reference TRBV11-2 and TRBJ1-3): EAGVAQSPRYKIIEKRQSVAFWCNPISGHATLYWYQQILGQGPKLLIQFQNNGVVDDSQLPKDRFSAERLKGVDSTLKIQPAKLEDSAVYLCASSWTRTGGSGNTIYFGEGSWLTVV.

This clonotype has just a few counts. The V and J genes are TRBV15 and TRBJ2-1, with D perhaps matching TRBD2 (6 bases). Trimming removed 0 bases at V and 2 bases at J, with 11 bases between. The CDR3 has 16 residues. Germline CDR1 reads LNHNV; CDR2 reads YYDKDF (reference sequence). The CDR3 bases are TGTGCCACCAGCAGAGATCAAGCGGGTACCTACAATGAGCAGTTCTTC. Residues: CATSRDQAGTYNEQFF.

This clonotype was counted a few times. The chain combines TRBV12-3 or TRBV12-4 with TRBJ1-5, with unresolved D. Trimming stripped 5 bases from V and 3 bases from J, with 14 bases between. This CDR3 region has 15 residues. The CDR3 reads CASSPPGRINQPQHF. As DNA, the CDR3 is TGTGCCAGCAGTCCCCCGGGAAGGATCAATCAGCCCCAGCATTTT.

This clonotype has more than one count but fewer than ten. The CDR3 sequence is CASTLRQGPGELFF. The DNA for the CDR3 is TGTGCCAGCACCCTGCGTCAGGGTCCCGGGGAGCTGTTTTTT. This chain links TRBV7-2 with TRBJ2-2; a weak D match, TRBD1 (5 bases). V shed 7 bases and J shed 6 bases, with 15 bases lying between them. This CDR3 is 14 amino acids long. Germline assignment: CDR1 SGHTA and CDR2 FQGNSA.

The chain couples TRBV6-5 to TRBJ2-2; D unclear. V was pared by 7 bases and J by 1 base, with 7 bases between. This CDR3 contains 13 residues. Looked up from germline, CDR1 is MNHEY and CDR2 is SVGAGI. The CDR3 sequence is CASTSWNTGELFF. DNA of the CDR3: TGTGCCAGCACTTCCTGGAACACCGGGGAGCTGTTTTTT.

This chain connects TRBV18 to TRBJ2-1; the D call may be TRBD1 or TRBD2 (5 bases each). From germline, CDR1 is KGHSH and CDR2 LQKENI. V was shortened by 3 bases and J by 1 base, with 16 bases between the two germline ends. This CDR3 is built from 17 residues. The chain's CDR3 is CASSPSNGARSYNEQFF. The DNA for the CDR3 is TGTGCCAGCTCACCCTCTAACGGGGCGAGGTCCTACAATGAGCAGTTCTTC.

This clonotype has at least ten counts. The chain uses TRBV4-2 and TRBJ2-2; 9 bases map to TRBD2. There are 17 residues in the CDR3. Germline-derived CDR1 and CDR2 are LGHNA and YNFKEQ. The trim removed 4 bases at V and 0 bases at J, leaving 6 bases unmatched. The CDR3 DNA reads TGTGCCAGCAGCCTACCTAGCGGGACATCGAACACCGGGGAGCTGTTTTTT. Translating it yields CASSLPSGTSNTGELFF.

A few counts support this clonotype. CDR3 sequence: CSVQTSGRGEQYV. The CDR3 bases are TGCAGCGTCCAGACTAGCGGGAGAGGTGAGCAGTACGTC. V gene TRBV29-1 combines with J gene TRBJ2-7; 12 positions match TRBD2. The CDR3 is made up of 13 amino acids. V lost 6 bases and J lost 7; bases outside the gene matches: 7. Per germline, CDR1 SQVTM and CDR2 ANQGSEA.